The TCR beta chain described here comes from a study of T cell repertoires in cytomegalovirus infection (dated by TCRdb to about 2019). Regarding the research as a whole: Because public TCR beta signatures pointed to carriage of CMV infection together with the matching HLA type, the HLA type of each donor mattered for the analysis. The paper as a whole reports these results and caveats: In both this cohort and an independent cohort of 352 donors, the cumulative frequency of public TCR beta family members distinguished carriers of CMV infection plus the relevant HLA type. The ex vivo response was dominated by HLA-C-restricted CMV-specific TCR beta clonotypes, which also provided the single most frequent clonotype in two of eight donors.

This clonotype came up a few times. Its binding antigen is unknown. Base qualities are not provided; no much larger clone lies one nucleotide away. These reads were obtained on an Illumina HiSeq 1500. TCRdb passed the public sequencing reads through fastp at Q25 and MiXCR, retaining productive beta sequences. Rows merge per CDR3 protein into single entries with the most common DNA and genes. The sample table lists fewer than 300,000 distinct CDR3 sequences, around 25% of them with a count of one. Of the sample, approximately 15% is held by the ten largest clones. The sequencing sample was made of PBMCs. The sequence was collected from a human donor in good health (CMV status not recorded). Some clones in this sample may be carry-over from other donors' samples.

The CDR3 protein: CATSERKAETQYF. The DNA sequence reads TGTGCCACCAGCGAACGGAAAGCGGAGACCCAGTACTTC. This receptor chain uses TRBV15 and TRBJ2-5; the D gene cannot be resolved reliably. CDR1 and CDR2 were assigned from the germline V gene (reference sequence) as LNHNV and YYDKDF. Deletion took 5 bases off V and 5 bases off J, with a span of 12 bases between the germline ends. The CDR3, from cysteine to phenylalanine, totals 13 residues. Left in the record is the CDR3 DNA by itself, 39 bases read in frame from the first base.